The 6 T cell receptor beta chains reported below all come from one sample, sequenced in a study of CD8 T cells in Susac syndrome. RNA amounts of 0.5 to 1 ug underwent reverse transcription with random hexamers. Using its own MiXCR run on the immunoSEQ multiplex PCR reads, TCRdb lists one record per CDR3 protein. Of 200,000 to 250,000 distinct CDR3 sequences in the sample, just under 95% were seen once. Sequenced sample: CD4+ T cells from PBMCs. These receptors originate from a human donor with multiple sclerosis.

The rearrangement joins TRBV6-1 to TRBJ2-2, with 14 nucleotides matching TRBD2. Per the germline V gene, CDR1 is MNHNS and CDR2 is SASEGT. The CDR3 covers 15 residues. Germline trimming cut 4 bases from V and 5 bases from J; bases unmatched to any gene: 0. Written as DNA, the CDR3 is TGTGCCAGCAGTGGGACTAGCGGGAGGACCGGGGAGCTGTTTTTT. Its translation is CASSGTSGRTGELFF.

This clonotype occurred once. The CDR3 region is CSAGGLAGETQYF. The CDR3 DNA reads as TGCAGTGCTGGAGGACTAGCGGGGGAGACCCAGTACTTC. This chain joins TRBV20-1 and TRBJ2-5; 12 nucleotides line up with TRBD2. Germline lookup yields CDR1 DFQATT and CDR2 SNEGSKA (reference sequence). The CDR3 has 13 amino acids. Trimming at V came to 5 bases and at J to 5 bases, leaving 3 bases not matched to a gene.

This chain joins TRBV2 and TRBJ2-2; 8 positions match TRBD2. Germline values: CDR1 SNHLY, CDR2 FYNNEI. Losses at the gene ends were 0 bases for V and 4 bases for J; bases not matched to a gene: 7. The CDR3 is 17 residues long. This CDR3 reads CASSEARGSGGTGELFF. In nucleotides, the CDR3 is TGTGCCAGCAGTGAAGCTCGCGGGAGCGGGGGCACCGGGGAGCTGTTTTTT.

A single count supports this clonotype. The gene calls are TRBV27 and TRBJ2-7; no clear D gene. The CDR3 contains 15 residues. V lost 0 bases to trimming and J lost 5 bases, with 14 bases between them. Germline V gene sequence: CDR1 MNHEY, CDR2 SMNVEV (reference sequence). The CDR3 here is CASSLSAVGRDEQYF. CDR3 nucleotide sequence: TGTGCCAGCAGTTTATCCGCCGTTGGCCGGGACGAGCAGTACTTC.

The chain couples TRBV5-1 to TRBJ2-1; 8 nucleotides match TRBD2. With 0 bases clipped from V and 9 bases from J, the junction kept 8 bases outside the gene matches. The germline V gene encodes CDR1 SGHRS and CDR2 YFSETQ. This CDR3 region has 15 residues. The CDR3 DNA sequence: TGCGCCAGCAGCTTGGGACCAGCGGGAGACCCTGAGCAGTTCTTC. It specifies CASSLGPAGDPEQFF. Filled out from reference TRBV5-1 and TRBJ2-1, the complete variable domain reads KAGVTQTPRYLIKTRGQQVTLSCSPISGHRSVSWYQQTPGQGLQFLFEYFSETQRNKGNFPGRFSGRQFSNSRSEMNVSTLELGDSALYLCASSLGPAGDPEQFFGPGTRLTVL.

This clonotype was picked up one time. The chain recombines TRBV7-2 with TRBJ2-5; unclear D gene. The CDR3 contains 14 residues. The V end lost 1 base, the J end lost 4 bases, and 10 bases lay between the germline ends. The germline V gene encodes CDR1 SGHTA and CDR2 FQGNSA. Here the CDR3 reads CASSLGGTPETQYF. The CDR3 coding sequence is TGTGCCAGCAGCTTAGGTGGCACCCCAGAGACCCAGTACTTC.